The rows below give T cell receptor beta chains drawn from one sample of a study of cytomegalovirus exposure and HLA in healthy donors. TCRdb's table, derived via immunoSEQ multiplex PCR, lists solely in-frame clones and lacks some. The repertoire consists of under 200,000 clones, with about 70% occurring once and the leading ten covering 1.8%. The sample consisted of PBMCs. The receptors originated from a woman between 25 and 40 years old in good health and CMV-seronegative. CDR3s include the opening cysteine and the closing phenylalanine or tryptophan. The D gene is left open where the match is weak. Only part of the rows carry a size: once, few, many, or a class if the clone is expanded.

CDR3 DNA	CDR3 protein	V gene	clone size	J gene	D gene
TGCGCCAGCAGCCAAGATGGGACAGGGTGGAGAACTGAAGCTTTCTTT	CASSQDGTGWRTEAFF	TRBV4-3	.	TRBJ1-1	TRBD1
TGTGCCAGCAGCCCCAGACAGATCCCGTCTGGGGCCAACGTCCTGACTTTC	CASSPRQIPSGANVLTF	TRBV9	.	TRBJ2-6	.
TGTGCCAGCAGCCTACTCACAGATACGCAGTATTTT	CASSLLTDTQYF	TRBV13	few	TRBJ2-3	.
TGCGCCAGCAGCCAAGAACCGGGACTGTCCTACGAGCAGTACTTC	CASSQEPGLSYEQYF	TRBV4-1	.	TRBJ2-7	.
TGTGCCAGCAGCCATGATAGGATAGCAGGGGGCCGAAACGGGGAGCTGTTTTTT	CASSHDRIAGGRNGELFF	TRBV7-2	.	TRBJ2-2	TRBD1
TGCGCCAGCACCTCCGGGACAGGAGCCTACGAGCAGTACTTC	CASTSGTGAYEQYF	TRBV5-1	.	TRBJ2-7	TRBD1
TGTGCCAGCAGCTTAGCAGGCCCACTGGGCAGGGAAGCAAACACCATATATTTT	CASSLAGPLGREANTIYF	TRBV7-8	.	TRBJ1-3	.
TGTGCCAGCAGCATACAGGACAGGAACACTGAAGCTTTCTTT	CASSIQDRNTEAFF	TRBV5-4	few	TRBJ1-1	.
TGTGCCAGCAGTCTCATAGCGGGAGGGCAAAACGAGCAGTACTTC	CASSLIAGGQNEQYF	TRBV6-5	.	TRBJ2-7	TRBD2
TGTGCCAGTAGTATGGGGGGTTTTGGCGAGCAGTACTTC	CASSMGGFGEQYF	TRBV19	.	TRBJ2-7	.
TGTGCCAGCAGCCAAGGCGGGCATCAGCCCCAGCATTTT	CASSQGGHQPQHF	TRBV4-2	once	TRBJ1-5	.
TGTGCCGTCAAGATAGCGGATGCGGCCAAAAACATTCAGTACTTC	CAVKIADAAKNIQYF	TRBV27	.	TRBJ2-4	.
TGTGCCATCAAAGCTAGGACAGAGTCTTACGAGCAGTACTTC	CAIKARTESYEQYF	TRBV10-3	.	TRBJ2-7	.
TGTGCCAGCAGTTTTTCGTCGGGGAGGACAGATACGCAGTATTTT	CASSFSSGRTDTQYF	TRBV27	.	TRBJ2-3	.
TGCGCCAGCAGCTTGGAGCTAGCGGGGGGCGTTCCAGATACGCAGTATTTT	CASSLELAGGVPDTQYF	TRBV5-1	few	TRBJ2-3	TRBD2
TGTGCCAGCAGCGAGGGGACTAGCGGGCGAGCCTACGAGCAGTACTTC	CASSEGTSGRAYEQYF	TRBV9	.	TRBJ2-7	TRBD2
TGTGCCAGCAGCTTAGTACGGGATAGCGGGGGGATCTACGAGCAGTACTTC	CASSLVRDSGGIYEQYF	TRBV11-2	.	TRBJ2-7	TRBD2
TGTGCCAGCAGCGTAGGAGGGGGCGGGTACGAGCAGTACTTC	CASSVGGGGYEQYF	TRBV9	.	TRBJ2-7	TRBD1
TGCGCCAGCAGCCATCCCGGACAGGGCCAAGAGACCCAGTACTTC	CASSHPGQGQETQYF	TRBV4-1	.	TRBJ2-5	TRBD1
TGTGCCACCAGCAGAGACCTAAAACAGCCCCAGCATTTT	CATSRDLKQPQHF	TRBV15	.	TRBJ1-5	.
TGTGCCAGCAGTCCGCGGAGGGGACAGGGGAAAAGTGGCAATCAGCCCCAGCATTTT	CASSPRRGQGKSGNQPQHF	TRBV27	.	TRBJ1-5	TRBD1
TGTGCCAGTAGATTCACAGGGGGCTATGGCTACACCTTC	CASRFTGGYGYTF	TRBV19	.	TRBJ1-2	TRBD1
TGTGCCAGCAGCTTAGCACAGCTCTCTGGAAACACCATATATTTT	CASSLAQLSGNTIYF	TRBV7-9	.	TRBJ1-3	.
TGTGCCAGTAGGAGGACAGGGCCTAGCACAGATACGCAGTATTTT	CASRRTGPSTDTQYF	TRBV19	.	TRBJ2-3	TRBD1
TGTGCCAGCAGCTCCGTAGTATCGGAGACCCAGTACTTC	CASSSVVSETQYF	TRBV7-6	.	TRBJ2-5	.
TGTGCCAGCTCACCATACGCTAGCGGGAGGACATCCTACGAGCAGTACTTC	CASSPYASGRTSYEQYF	TRBV18	.	TRBJ2-7	TRBD2
TGTGCCAGCCACGCCACGGGAAACGGAAATGAAAAACTGTTTTTT	CASHATGNGNEKLFF	TRBV2	.	TRBJ1-4	.
TGCGCCAGCAGTCCGTCAGGGGGATCGTACGAGCAGTACTTC	CASSPSGGSYEQYF	TRBV5-1	.	TRBJ2-7	TRBD1
TGTGCCAGCAGCCGCGACAGGGCAGCTAACTATGGCTACACCTTC	CASSRDRAANYGYTF	TRBV27	.	TRBJ1-2	TRBD1
TGTGCCAGCTCACCGGGACAGCAAGCATATGGCTACACCTTC	CASSPGQQAYGYTF	TRBV18	.	TRBJ1-2	TRBD1
TGTGCCAGCAGCGGCCGGGGGGGGCCCACCTACGAGCAGTACTTC	CASSGRGGPTYEQYF	TRBV2	.	TRBJ2-7	TRBD2
TGTGCCAGCAGTTTCTTGCCAGGGAACTATGGCTACACCTTC	CASSFLPGNYGYTF	TRBV27	.	TRBJ1-2	.
TGCGCCAGCAGCCAAACAAGGAACACTGAAGCTTTCTTT	CASSQTRNTEAFF	TRBV5-1	.	TRBJ1-1	.
TGTGCCAGCGGATCGAGACAGGGGAGAAATGAGCAGTTCTTC	CASGSRQGRNEQFF	TRBV11-1	.	TRBJ2-1	TRBD1
TGTGCCAGCAGGTCGGGACAGGGGAATGAGCAGTTCTTC	CASRSGQGNEQFF	TRBV6-5	.	TRBJ2-1	TRBD1
TGTGCCAGCAGCTCAACAGGGGTGGGCACTGAAGCTTTCTTT	CASSSTGVGTEAFF	TRBV7-3	.	TRBJ1-1	TRBD1
TGTGCCAGCAGTGTCAGACAGGTGGACACTGAAGCTTTCTTT	CASSVRQVDTEAFF	TRBV2	.	TRBJ1-1	.
TGTGCCAGCAGTGTGCTGGGACAGGGCGCAGATACGCAGTATTTT	CASSVLGQGADTQYF	TRBV2	.	TRBJ2-3	TRBD1
TGTGCTAGTGGTTTGGTAGATCTAGCGGGGCACAATGAGCAGTTCTTC	CASGLVDLAGHNEQFF	TRBV12-5	.	TRBJ2-1	TRBD2
TGTGCCAGCAGTGAGCCCCCCGGACTGTCATCCTACGAGCAGTACTTC	CASSEPPGLSSYEQYF	TRBV6-1	.	TRBJ2-7	.
TGTGCCAGCAGCCAAGAGTACGGCAGCGGAGGCTATGGCTACACCTTC	CASSQEYGSGGYGYTF	TRBV4-2	few	TRBJ1-2	.
TGTGCCAGCAGCTTAACGGGGAGACTAGTCAAAGAGACCCAGTACTTC	CASSLTGRLVKETQYF	TRBV7-3	.	TRBJ2-5	.
TGTGCCAGCAGCATACCTGGACAGATACAAGAGACCCAGTACTTC	CASSIPGQIQETQYF	TRBV5-6	.	TRBJ2-5	.
TGTGCCAGCTCACCGGGACAGCACTATGGCTACACCTTC	CASSPGQHYGYTF	TRBV18	.	TRBJ1-2	TRBD1
TGTGCCAGCAACGAGCGGGAGGGCCTCTACGAGCAGTACTTC	CASNEREGLYEQYF	TRBV28	.	TRBJ2-7	TRBD2
TGCGCCAGCAGAGGGTTAGACAGGGCAGAGGGAGCTTTCTTT	CASRGLDRAEGAFF	TRBV10-2	.	TRBJ1-1	TRBD1